This T cell receptor (beta chain) was observed in a study of CD8 T cells in Susac syndrome. High-throughput TCR beta sequencing covered peripheral CD8+ and CD4+ T cells. Those who served as multiple sclerosis controls were treatment-naive patients with stable or active relapsing-remitting disease. Negative isolation yielded the CD8+ and CD4+ T cells, while FACS enriched the TEMRA cells. An input of about 0.45 to 1 ug of RNA was subjected to reverse transcription using random hexamers. Across 54 Vbeta and 13 Jbeta, immunoSEQ multiplex PCR amplified TCR beta CDR3. TCRdb re-called the immunoSEQ multiplex PCR reads with MiXCR, one entry per CDR3 protein. The sample has some 400,000 distinct CDR3 sequences; 85% are singletons. This CDR3 region has 15 residues. V was shortened by 2 bases and J by 2 bases, with 10 bases between the two germline ends. Germline CDR1 and CDR2: SNHLY and FYNNEI.

The TCR comes from a human donor with multiple sclerosis. The sequenced sample consisted of CD8+ T cells from PBMCs. The V gene is TRBV2, the J gene TRBJ2-1; D is perhaps TRBD2 (6 bases). CDR3 loop: CASSEIAEPYNEQFF. DNA of the CDR3: TGTGCCAGCAGTGAAATAGCGGAACCCTACAATGAGCAGTTCTTC.